These T cell receptor beta chains were read from a single sample in a study of OX40 agonist ivuxolimab in advanced cancers. The data were produced by immunoSEQ multiplex PCR, yet TCRdb's version contains in-frame clones alone and is incomplete. The table records approximately 89,000 clones, about 90% of them present only once. The source was CD4+ or CD8+ T cells sorted from blood, collected in a trial of the OX40 agonist ivuxolimab. Receptors were obtained from an adult with an advanced solid tumor such as melanoma, head and neck, liver or kidney cancer. The CDR3 runs from the conserved cysteine through the conserved F or W. The D gene is left open where the match is weak. The size of a clone is reported for some rows only, either as once, few or many, or as a class for expanded clones.

TRBJ1-2 | - | TRBV6-1 | - | TGTGCCAGCACCTGGGGGGCAGGGAACTATGGCTACACCTTC | CASTWGAGNYGYTF
TRBJ1-5 | - | TRBV19 | - | TGTGCCAGTAGTATAAGGTTTAGCAATCAGCCCCAGCATTTT | CASSIRFSNQPQHF
TRBJ2-7 | - | TRBV28 | - | TGTGCCAGCAGTTTACCGGTGTTCCCCTACGAGCAGTACTTC | CASSLPVFPYEQYF
TRBJ2-4 | - | TRBV4-2 | - | TGTGCCAGCAGCCAAGATCCCGTTACAGGGACCAAAAACATTCAGTACTTC | CASSQDPVTGTKNIQYF
TRBJ2-1 | once | TRBV7-3 | - | TGTGCCAGCAGCCCGAACCGACAGCAGTACAATGAGCAGTTCTTC | CASSPNRQQYNEQFF
TRBJ1-2 | - | TRBV25-1 | - | TGTGCCAGCAGTGACCCGCGGGGGCTGGGCTACACCTTC | CASSDPRGLGYTF
TRBJ1-1 | - | TRBV19 | - | TGTGCCTGTCGGAGAAACACTGAAGCTTTCTTT | CACRRNTEAFF
TRBJ2-5 | - | TRBV30 | - | TGTGCCTGGAGTTCCAGCCGTGAGACCCAGTACTTC | CAWSSSRETQYF
TRBJ1-4 | - | TRBV30 | - | TGTGCCTGGAGAGCTCCCGGGACTGGCAATGAAAAACTGTTTTTT | CAWRAPGTGNEKLFF
TRBJ2-2 | few | TRBV19 | - | TGTGCCAGTAAATCAGATACGAACACCGGGGAGCTGTTTTTT | CASKSDTNTGELFF
TRBJ2-6 | - | TRBV5-1 | - | TGCGCCAGCAGCCTCGGGTCCGGGGCCAACGTCCTGACTTTC | CASSLGSGANVLTF
TRBJ2-5 | - | TRBV11-3 | - | TGTGCCAGCAGCTTAGGAATCCAAGAGACCCAGTACTTC | CASSLGIQETQYF
TRBJ2-1 | - | TRBV19 | - | TGTGCCAGTAACGGGGGTTTGAACAATGAGCAGTTCTTC | CASNGGLNNEQFF
TRBJ2-3 | - | TRBV11-3 | - | TGTGCCAGCAGCGCCAGTGTTAGGACAGATACGCAGTATTTT | CASSASVRTDTQYF
TRBJ1-2 | - | TRBV5-6 | - | TGTGCCAGCAGGCCGGGGTTCAACTATGGCTACACCTTC | CASRPGFNYGYTF
TRBJ2-1 | - | TRBV9 | TRBD2 | TGTGCCAGCAGCGTAGAAGCGGGAGGGGACAATGAGCAGTTCTTC | CASSVEAGGDNEQFF